Shown below are 18 T cell receptor beta chains from a single sample sequenced in a study of cytomegalovirus exposure and HLA in healthy donors. Libraries were prepared by immunoSEQ multiplex PCR; TCRdb keeps only in-frame clonotypes and omits some of them. The table includes fewer than 120,000 clones, approximately 89% detected once. The sequencing sample was made of PBMCs. The receptors here all came from a woman aged 18-35 years in good health and CMV-seronegative.

V is TRBV6-6 and J is TRBJ1-1; 7 bases are a match to TRBD1. Germline V gene sequence: CDR1 MNHNY, CDR2 SVGAGI (reference sequence). This CDR3 is built from 15 residues. V lost 2 bases and J lost 6; bases outside the gene matches: 9. The CDR3 nucleotides read TGTGCCAGCAGTTACCATATTAGACAGGGTGCTGAAGCTTTCTTT. This gives the protein CASSYHIRQGAEAFF.

The chain links TRBV6-1 to TRBJ2-7; tentatively, D is TRBD1 (6 bases). The V and J ends lost 0 bases and 5 bases respectively, with 11 bases between them. The CDR3 length is 14 residues. CDR1 is MNHNS, CDR2 SASEGT, per germline. The chain's CDR3 is CASSEANRVHEQYF. CDR3 DNA sequence: TGTGCCAGCAGTGAAGCTAACAGGGTCCACGAGCAGTACTTC.

The chain has TRBV28 and TRBJ1-5; D not certain. This CDR3 contains 15 residues. Germline CDR1 is MDHEN and CDR2 is SYDVKM. V shed 3 bases and J shed 0 bases, with 9 bases lying between them. As DNA, the CDR3 is TGTGCCAGCAGTTTGTATTCGTATAGCAATCAGCCCCAGCATTTT. As protein: CASSLYSYSNQPQHF. Looking up the rest from reference TRBV28 and TRBJ1-5 gives the full variable domain: DVKVTQSSRYLVKRTGEKVFLECVQDMDHENMFWYRQDPGLGLRLIYFSYDVKMKEKGDIPEGYSVSREKKERFSLILESASTNQTSMYLCASSLYSYSNQPQHFGDGTRLSIL.

The CDR3 DNA follows: TGTGCCAGCAGCCAAACTAGCGGCGGAGATGAAGATACGCAGTATTTT. This codes for CASSQTSGGDEDTQYF. The chain couples TRBV28 to TRBJ2-3; 8 bases are a match to TRBD2. The CDR3 runs 16 residues. CDR1 and CDR2 (germline): MDHEN, SYDVKM. The V gene end was trimmed by 6 bases and the J gene end by 5 bases; junction bases not matched to a gene: 13.

This clone was seen only once. This chain links TRBV5-8 with TRBJ2-1; 7 bases align to TRBD2. Germline V gives CDR1 SGHTS, CDR2 YDEGEE. After removal of 5 bases from V and 14 bases from J, the junction contained 10 bases not matched to a gene. This CDR3 is 12 amino acids long. In DNA form, the CDR3 reads TGTGCCAGCAGACTGGGCGGGACTATGGAGTTCTTC. Its translation is CASRLGGTMEFF.

The chain joins TRBV18 to TRBJ1-4; no definite D call. V was pared by 4 bases and J by 5 bases, with 8 bases between. This CDR3 contains 13 residues. Per germline, CDR1 KGHSH and CDR2 LQKENI. The CDR3 protein is CASSLGLNEKLFF. The CDR3 coding sequence is TGTGCCAGCTCACTCGGTTTGAATGAAAAACTGTTTTTT.

The CDR3: CAISGGPNTGELFF. Here the CDR3 DNA reads TGTGCCATCAGTGGTGGCCCGAACACCGGGGAGCTGTTTTTT. V and J are TRBV10-3 and TRBJ2-2, with unresolved D. Trimming removed 4 bases at V and 0 bases at J, with 6 bases between. The CDR3 spans 14 residues. Germline V gene sequence: CDR1 ENHRY, CDR2 SYGVKD.

The chain recombines TRBV6-1 with TRBJ2-1; no definite D call. The V gene lost 6 bases and the J gene lost 12 bases, with 9 bases spanning the gap. CDR3 length: 10 amino acids. Germline assignment: CDR1 MNHNS and CDR2 SASEGT. The CDR3 sequence: CASSPIGQFF. The CDR3 nucleotides read TGTGCCAGCAGCCCGATCGGGCAGTTCTTC.

The rearrangement joins TRBV5-1 to TRBJ1-1, with D unresolved. Per germline, CDR1 SGHRS and CDR2 YFSETQ. CDR3 length: 14 residues. Trimming shortened V by 0 bases and J by 1 base, and 7 bases separated the two germline ends. Written as DNA, the CDR3 is TGCGCCAGCAGCTTGGCGGCGGAGAACACTGAAGCTTTCTTT. Translated, it gives CASSLAAENTEAFF. The variable domain in full, completed from reference TRBV5-1 and TRBJ1-1, reads KAGVTQTPRYLIKTRGQQVTLSCSPISGHRSVSWYQQTPGQGLQFLFEYFSETQRNKGNFPGRFSGRQFSNSRSEMNVSTLELGDSALYLCASSLAAENTEAFFGQGTRLTVV.

The chain joins TRBV7-2 to TRBJ2-7; TRBD1 matches at 8 bases. J gave up 7 bases and V 4 bases, and 6 bases lay outside the gene matches. Germline CDR1 reads SGHTA; CDR2 reads FQGNSA. The CDR3 loop spans 13 amino acids. CDR3 protein: CASSWDRSREQYF. Written as DNA, the CDR3 is TGTGCCAGCAGCTGGGACAGGTCCCGGGAGCAGTACTTC. The full variable domain, completed using reference TRBV7-2 and TRBJ2-7, is GAGVSQSPSNKVTEKGKDVELRCDPISGHTALYWYRQSLGQGLEFLIYFQGNSAPDKSGLPSDRFSAERTGGSVSTLTIQRTQQEDSAVYLCASSWDRSREQYFGPGTRLTVT.

This clone was counted a single time. The DNA for the CDR3 is TGTGCCAGCAGCTCCTCGGGACAGAGACTCAAGTTGGGTCAGCCCCAGCATTTT. Encoded protein: CASSSSGQRLKLGQPQHF. The chain is built from TRBV7-8 and TRBJ1-5; 7 bases agree with TRBD1. This CDR3 spans 18 amino acids. V trimming: 4 bases; J trimming: 6 bases; junction bases outside the gene matches: 18. Germline V gene lookup returns CDR1 SGHVS and CDR2 FQNEAQ. The variable domain in full, with the rest retrieved from reference TRBV7-8 and TRBJ1-5, is GAGVSQSPRYKVAKRGQDVALRCDPISGHVSLFWYQQALGQGPEFLTYFQNEAQLDKSGLPSDRFFAERPEGSVSTLKIQRTQQEDSAVYLCASSSSGQRLKLGQPQHFGDGTRLSIL.

This clone was picked up a small number of times. The rearrangement uses TRBV30 and TRBJ1-1; 7 bases fit TRBD1. This CDR3 spans 14 amino acids. Germline V gene sequence: CDR1 GTSNPN, CDR2 SVGIG (reference sequence). Trimming cost V 0 bases and J 8 bases; bases outside gene matches: 9. The CDR3 coding sequence is TGTGCCTGGAGTGTAATTGACAGGGTGGAGGAAGCTTTCTTT. Amino acid sequence: CAWSVIDRVEEAFF.

V is TRBV7-2 and J is TRBJ1-2, with TRBD1 identical over 7 bases. This CDR3 region has 16 residues. V gave up 5 bases and J gave up 5 bases; unmatched junction bases: 14. Germline CDR1 SGHTA, CDR2 FQGNSA. CDR3 region: CASSPSRQGSDYGYTF. The DNA for the CDR3 is TGTGCCAGCAGCCCTTCTCGACAGGGTAGTGATTATGGCTACACCTTC.

This clone has a single count. The rearrangement links TRBV11-2 to TRBJ2-2; 9 bases map to TRBD2. J was trimmed by 2 bases and V by 5 bases; bases with no gene match: 6. This CDR3 spans 16 amino acids. Germline V gives CDR1 SGHAT, CDR2 FQNNGV. For the CDR3, the DNA is TGTGCCAGCAGCCCTCTTGGGACTAGCAACACCGGGGAGCTGTTTTTT. Encoded protein: CASSPLGTSNTGELFF.

The V gene is TRBV6-6, the J gene TRBJ2-1; no clear D. There are 15 residues in the CDR3. Trimming stripped 2 bases from V and 4 bases from J, with 12 bases between. Germline assignment: CDR1 MNHNY and CDR2 SVGAGI (reference sequence). CDR3 nucleotides: TGTGCCAGCAGTTACGCCTGGGCCACTTACAATGAGCAGTTCTTC. Residues: CASSYAWATYNEQFF.

The rearrangement links TRBV7-3 to TRBJ2-5; the match to TRBD1 covers 7 bases. The CDR3 has 13 residues. Germline V gives CDR1 SGHTA, CDR2 FQGTGA. The ends lost 4 bases at V and 4 bases at J; junction bases unmatched: 3. CDR3 protein: CASSSYRGETQYF. CDR3 bases: TGTGCCAGCAGCTCCTACAGGGGAGAGACCCAGTACTTC.

The V and J genes are TRBV7-3 and TRBJ2-5; TRBD2 might be the D (6 bases). Trimming removed 2 bases from V and 6 bases from J, with 10 bases in between. In germline, CDR1 is SGHTA, CDR2 FQGTGA. The length of the CDR3 is 13 residues. The CDR3 loop is CASSLGEAKTQYF. DNA for the CDR3: TGTGCCAGCAGCTTAGGGGAGGCGAAGACCCAGTACTTC. The full variable domain, completed using reference TRBV7-3 and TRBJ2-5, is GAGVSQTPSNKVTEKGKYVELRCDPISGHTALYWYRQSLGQGPEFLIYFQGTGAADDSGLPNDRFFAVRPEGSVSTLKIQRTERGDSAVYLCASSLGEAKTQYFGPGTRLLVL.

This clone appeared a single time. The CDR3 sequence: CASTLKTGGVNTQYF. In DNA form, the CDR3 reads TGTGCCAGCACCCTGAAAACGGGGGGGGTGAATACGCAGTATTTT. V and J are TRBV6-1 and TRBJ2-3; TRBD2 agrees at 8 bases. The CDR3 totals 15 residues. Germline CDR1 is MNHNS and CDR2 is SASEGT. Trimming at V came to 7 bases and at J to 7 bases, leaving 13 bases not matched to a gene.